A single sample is the source of the 10 T cell receptor beta chains below, sequenced in a study of OX40 agonist ivuxolimab in advanced cancers. Clones were read by immunoSEQ multiplex PCR, and TCRdb kept only the in-frame ones, dropping some. The sample holds about 100,000 clones, more than 85% seen once. This material consisted of CD4+ or CD8+ T cells sorted from blood, taken in a trial of the OX40 agonist ivuxolimab. The receptor set was obtained from an adult with an advanced solid tumor such as melanoma, head and neck, liver or kidney cancer.

This sequence joins TRBV28 and TRBJ2-4, with TRBD2 identical over 11 bases. Germline lookup yields CDR1 MDHEN and CDR2 SYDVKM. CDR3 length equals 14 residues. Trimming at V came to 5 bases and at J to 10 bases, leaving 7 bases not matched to a gene. CDR3 nucleotide sequence: TGTGCCAGCAGTGGGACTAGCGGTTCAAAGATTCAGTACTTC. Amino acid sequence: CASSGTSGSKIQYF.

The gene calls are TRBV7-6 and TRBJ1-4; D unclear. Germline V gives CDR1 SGHVS, CDR2 FNYEAQ. V was cut by 1 base and J by 0 bases, with 9 bases left in between. CDR3 length: 16 residues. Here the CDR3 reads CASSLGALSTNEKLFF. The CDR3, as DNA: TGTGCCAGCAGCTTAGGGGCCCTCTCAACTAATGAAAAACTGTTTTTT.

This clone showed up just once. The gene calls are TRBV6-5 and TRBJ1-1, with D perhaps TRBD1 (6 bases). The CDR3 is made up of 16 amino acids. Trimming took 3 bases from V and 0 from J, leaving 14 bases between them. Germline-derived CDR1 and CDR2 are MNHEY and SVGAGI. The CDR3 nucleotides read TGTGCCAGCAGTTATACCCCGACAGGTATGAACACTGAAGCTTTCTTT. It encodes CASSYTPTGMNTEAFF.

Points on this clone: Relative to the germline gene, one junction end is altered; a read error may explain this. The chain carries TRBV10-2 and TRBJ1-1; D not resolved. The CDR3 extends over 11 amino acids. Germline CDR1 and CDR2: WSHSY and SAAADI. In DNA, the CDR3 is TGCGCCAGCAGCGAGTTTGGTGAAGCTTTCTTT. Translation: CASSEFGEAFF.

The genes are TRBV18 and TRBJ2-7; the match to TRBD2 covers 9 bases. Trimming took 3 bases from V and 2 from J; bases not matched to a gene: 2. CDR1 KGHSH and CDR2 LQKENI come from the germline V gene. The CDR3 is 14 amino acids. CDR3 nucleotides: TGTGCCAGCTCACCTGCTAGCGGGACCTACGAGCAGTACTTC. Translation gives CASSPASGTYEQYF.

The V call is TRBV9, the J call TRBJ1-5, with TRBD1 identical over 7 bases. Per germline, CDR1 SGDLS and CDR2 YYNGEE. This CDR3 spans 14 amino acids. The J segment lost 5 bases and the V segment lost 3 bases, leaving 5 bases of the junction unmatched. In DNA, the CDR3 is TGTGCCAGCAGCGGTCGACAGGGTTATCAGCCCCAGCATTTT. Translated, it gives CASSGRQGYQPQHF. Filled out from reference TRBV9 and TRBJ1-5, the complete variable domain reads DSGVTQTPKHLITATGQRVTLRCSPRSGDLSVYWYQQSLDQGLQFLIQYYNGEERAKGNILERFSAQQFPDLHSELNLSSLELGDSALYFCASSGRQGYQPQHFGDGTRLSIL.

V gene TRBV5-1 combines with J gene TRBJ2-5; TRBD1 agrees at 7 bases. V trimming: 4 bases; J trimming: 5 bases; junction bases outside the gene matches: 11. The length of the CDR3 is 15 residues. Germline V gives CDR1 SGHRS, CDR2 YFSETQ. The CDR3 sequence is CASSNGQDFGETQYF. The CDR3 DNA sequence: TGCGCCAGCAGCAACGGACAGGACTTTGGTGAGACCCAGTACTTC.

The chain links TRBV4-1 to TRBJ2-7; TRBD2 aligns across 8 bases. J gave up 0 bases and V 6 bases, and 7 bases lay outside the gene matches. The CDR3 contains 15 residues. Germline CDR1 and CDR2: MGHRA and YSYEKL. The CDR3 DNA reads as TGCGCCAGCAGTAAGACTAGCGAGAGCTCCTACGAGCAGTACTTC. The encoded protein is CASSKTSESSYEQYF.

The chain joins TRBV15 to TRBJ1-4; no clear D. Germline-derived CDR1 and CDR2 are LNHNV and YYDKDF (reference sequence). The V end lost 5 bases, the J end lost 7 bases, and 5 bases lay between the germline ends. The CDR3 length is 11 residues. CDR3 nucleotide sequence: TGTGCCACCAGCGTCCGTGAAAAACTGTTTTTT. Protein sequence: CATSVREKLFF.

V is TRBV29-1 and J is TRBJ2-3, with 11 bases matching TRBD2. The germline CDR1 and CDR2 sequences are SQVTM and ANQGSEA. CDR3 size: 14 residues. The J segment lost 5 bases and the V segment lost 5 bases, leaving 6 bases of the junction unmatched. CDR3 in DNA: TGCAGCGTTTTACTAGCGGGAGCGGGAGATACGCAGTATTTT. Encoded protein: CSVLLAGAGDTQYF.